These 18 T cell receptor beta chains came from one sample sequenced in a study of metastatic and nonmetastatic thyroid tumors. TCRdb reanalyzed the PCR reads with MiXCR. Altogether 13,000 to 15,000 clones are present, around 25% being singletons, with the ten largest covering roughly 9.8%. All patients were untreated before thyroid surgery. Sequencing used tumor tissue. The source is a female donor with papillary thyroid cancer or a benign thyroid nodule (not recorded which). Some clones in this sample may be carry-over from other donors' samples.

This clone was observed a single time. The chain recombines TRBV20-1 with TRBJ2-1; D is perhaps TRBD2 (5 bases). CDR3 length equals 14 residues. CDR1 and CDR2 from the germline V gene are DFQATT and SNEGSKA (reference sequence). CDR3 DNA: TGCAGCGCGGGTACCCCCAGCTCCTACAATGAGCAGTTCTTC. It specifies CSAGTPSSYNEQFF.

The V and J genes are TRBV30 and TRBJ1-6, with TRBD1 as a possible D gene (6 bases). CDR1 and CDR2 (germline): GTSNPN, SVGIG (reference sequence). V was clipped by 5 bases and J by 9 bases, with 11 bases between them. This CDR3 has 12 amino acids. The CDR3 nucleotides read TGTGCCTGGCACGGGGGCGGTTCACCCCTCCACTTT. Encoded protein: CAWHGGGSPLHF. Full variable domain (missing parts from reference TRBV30 and TRBJ1-6): SQTIHQWPATLVQPVGSPLSLECTVEGTSNPNLYWYRQAAGRGLQLLFYSVGIGQISSEVPQNLSASRPQDRQFILSSKKLLLSDSGFYLCAWHGGGSPLHFGNGTRLTVT.

This clone was seen many times. This sequence joins TRBV5-4 and TRBJ1-2; D remains unclear. The germline V gene has CDR1 SGHNT and CDR2 YYREEE (reference sequence). The V and J ends lost 4 bases and 8 bases respectively, with 15 bases between them. This CDR3 spans 13 amino acids. The CDR3 DNA reads as TGTGCCAGCAGCCATAACTCCGGAGCCGGCTACACCTTC. Amino acid sequence: CASSHNSGAGYTF.

At least ten counts were recorded for this clone. This rearrangement joins TRBV20-1 to TRBJ2-7; TRBD1 matches at 7 bases. With 6 bases clipped from V and 4 bases from J, the junction kept 15 bases outside the gene matches. The CDR3 sequence is 15 residues long. CDR1 is DFQATT, CDR2 SNEGSKA, per germline (reference sequence). The CDR3 spells CSATPPGQRNYEQYF. CDR3 DNA sequence: TGCAGTGCAACGCCTCCGGGACAGAGAAATTACGAGCAGTACTTC.

Within the sample, this clone is medium-sized (0.01 to 0.1%). This chain uses TRBV19 with TRBJ2-1, with a weak D call TRBD1 (5 bases). Trimming left V 5 bases short and J 6 bases short, with 11 bases between. This CDR3 contains 13 residues. CDR1 and CDR2 (germline): LNHDA, SQIVND (reference sequence). Here the CDR3 DNA reads TGTGCCAGTAGTGAGAGAACAGGCAATGAGCAGTTCTTC. It codes for CASSERTGNEQFF.

The chain has TRBV5-1 and TRBJ2-3, with 11 bases matching TRBD1. Germline assignment: CDR1 SGHRS and CDR2 YFSETQ. CDR3 length equals 14 residues. V dropped 4 bases and J dropped 5; count of bases not matched to a gene: 3. The CDR3: CASSMGQGGDTQYF. DNA of the CDR3: TGCGCCAGCAGCATGGGACAGGGGGGAGATACGCAGTATTTT.

This clone is medium-sized (0.01 to 0.1%) by share. This chain uses TRBV20-1 with TRBJ2-7; no reliable D call. Germline V lookup: CDR1 DFQATT, CDR2 SNEGSKA (reference sequence). The V end lost 0 bases, the J end lost 0 bases, and 9 bases lay between the germline ends. The CDR3 covers 14 residues. For the CDR3, the DNA is TGCAGTGCTAGAGATAGACGGTTCTCCTACGAGCAGTACTTC. It encodes CSARDRRFSYEQYF.

In this sample, this clone turned up a few times. CDR3 sequence reads: CASSDVTLAASTDTQYF. DNA for the CDR3: TGTGCCAGCAGTGATGTAACACTAGCGGCTAGCACAGATACGCAGTATTTT. The chain is built from TRBV2 and TRBJ2-3; the match to TRBD2 covers 8 bases. Germline-derived CDR1 and CDR2 are SNHLY and FYNNEI. There are 17 residues in the CDR3. V shed 3 bases and J 0 bases; nucleotides not matched to a gene: 8.

By sample fraction, this clone is medium-sized (0.01 to 0.1%). The J gene is TRBJ2-1, the V gene TRBV7-2; no firm D call. The CDR3 has 18 residues. CDR1 is SGHTA, CDR2 FQGNSA, per germline. V dropped 1 base and J dropped 5 bases, with 21 bases sitting between them. The CDR3 protein is CASSLVNPVPPRHNEQFF. The CDR3 region has the DNA TGTGCCAGCAGCTTAGTGAACCCAGTACCACCGAGGCACAATGAGCAGTTCTTC.

This clone showed up many times. This chain joins TRBV2 and TRBJ2-1, with D possibly TRBD2 on 5 matching bases. The CDR3 is 14 residues long. Germline V gene sequence: CDR1 SNHLY, CDR2 FYNNEI. V was trimmed by 2 bases and J by 0 bases, leaving 5 bases between them. CDR3 loop: CASSELASYNEQFF. CDR3 DNA sequence: TGTGCCAGCAGTGAACTAGCCTCCTACAATGAGCAGTTCTTC.

The chain has TRBV6-1 and TRBJ2-7; D gene unclear. The germline V gene has CDR1 MNHNS and CDR2 SASEGT. The V end lost 1 base, the J end lost 2 bases, and 15 bases lay between the germline ends. This CDR3 has 16 amino acids. The CDR3 region has the DNA TGTGCCAGCAGTGAAGGCCACCCCCCTGCACCCTACGAGCAGTACTTC. Amino acid sequence: CASSEGHPPAPYEQYF.

As concerns this clone: At one boundary the junction diverges from the germline segment, which might be a read error. The chain employs TRBV5-1 and TRBJ1-1, with TRBD1 matching over 10 bases. Germline CDR1 and CDR2: SGHRS and YFSETQ. The CDR3 is made up of 13 amino acids. CDR3 in DNA: TGCGCCAGCAGCTCCGGGACAGGGGCTGAATCTTTCTTT. This sequence encodes CASSSGTGAESFF.

The rearrangement joins TRBV20-1 to TRBJ2-3, with D unresolved. From germline, CDR1 is DFQATT and CDR2 SNEGSKA (reference sequence). The CDR3 extends over 14 amino acids. The V end was cut by 3 bases, the J end by 0 bases, with 10 bases between. CDR3 DNA: TGCAGTGCTAGGTATACGGTCAGCACAGATACGCAGTATTTT. This codes for CSARYTVSTDTQYF.

This clone qualifies as medium-sized. The rearrangement uses TRBV2 and TRBJ1-6, with D hard to call. Germline CDR1 SNHLY, CDR2 FYNNEI. CDR3 length: 14 residues. Trimming removed 5 bases at V and 5 bases at J, with 10 bases between. The CDR3 region is CASSIDGDNSPLHF. The CDR3 nucleotides are TGTGCCAGCAGTATCGACGGAGATAATTCACCCCTCCACTTT.

This clone is labeled as medium-sized. The same CDR3 also results from other DNA sequences found in this sample. In DNA form, the CDR3 reads TGTGCCAGTAGTATGGGGGAGTATCAGTACTTC. This sequence encodes CASSMGEYQYF. The V gene is TRBV19, the J gene TRBJ2-4; D is perhaps TRBD1 or TRBD2 (5 bases each). Per germline, CDR1 LNHDA and CDR2 SQIVND (reference sequence). The CDR3 length is 11 residues. Deletions cut 3 bases from V and 12 bases from J, with 9 bases between.

This clone has a count of ten or more. The V call is TRBV29-1, the J call TRBJ1-1; D is perhaps TRBD1 (5 bases). Germline V CDR1 and CDR2: SQVTM, ANQGSEA. The CDR3 length is 15 residues. V was cut by 7 bases and J by 0 bases, with 18 bases left in between. The CDR3 loop is CSAGGGWGMNTEAFF. For the CDR3, the DNA is TGCAGCGCCGGAGGAGGGTGGGGCATGAACACTGAAGCTTTCTTT.

This clone was detected once. This sequence joins TRBV9 and TRBJ1-2, with D possibly being TRBD1 (6 bases). Germline loops: CDR1 SGDLS, CDR2 YYNGEE. The CDR3 is 16 amino acids. Between the trimmed V and J ends, which lost 4 bases and 0 bases, there was a span of 16 bases. The CDR3 DNA reads TGTGCCAGCAGCCCGACAACGGGACAAGCTAACTATGGCTACACCTTC. This encodes CASSPTTGQANYGYTF.

This clone was counted a few times. CDR3 bases: TGTGCCAGCAGTTACTCGAGGGCTACTAGCGGGAGGGCCGATGAGCAGTTCTTC. Amino acids: CASSYSRATSGRADEQFF. The chain joins TRBV6-2 or TRBV6-3 to TRBJ2-1; 13 positions match TRBD2. Germline loops: CDR1 MNHEY, CDR2 SVGEGT. The CDR3 extends over 18 amino acids. V trimming: 0 bases; J trimming: 8 bases; junction bases outside the gene matches: 10.